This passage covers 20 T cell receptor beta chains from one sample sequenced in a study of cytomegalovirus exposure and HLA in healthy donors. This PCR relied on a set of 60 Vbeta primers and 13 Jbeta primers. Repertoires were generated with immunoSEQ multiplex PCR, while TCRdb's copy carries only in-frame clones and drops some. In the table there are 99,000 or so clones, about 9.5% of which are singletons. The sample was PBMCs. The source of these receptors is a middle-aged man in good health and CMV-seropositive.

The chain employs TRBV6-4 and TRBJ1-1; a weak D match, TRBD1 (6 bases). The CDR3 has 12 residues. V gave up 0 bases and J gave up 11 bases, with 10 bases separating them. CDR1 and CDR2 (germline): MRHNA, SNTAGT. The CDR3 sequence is CASSDSTGTAFF. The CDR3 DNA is TGTGCCAGCAGTGACTCGACAGGTACGGCTTTCTTT.

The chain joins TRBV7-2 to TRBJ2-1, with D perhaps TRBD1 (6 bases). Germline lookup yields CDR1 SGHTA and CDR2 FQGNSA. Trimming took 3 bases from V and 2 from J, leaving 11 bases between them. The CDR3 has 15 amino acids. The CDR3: CASSFEGVAYNEQFF. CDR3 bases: TGTGCCAGCAGCTTTGAGGGGGTGGCCTACAATGAGCAGTTCTTC.

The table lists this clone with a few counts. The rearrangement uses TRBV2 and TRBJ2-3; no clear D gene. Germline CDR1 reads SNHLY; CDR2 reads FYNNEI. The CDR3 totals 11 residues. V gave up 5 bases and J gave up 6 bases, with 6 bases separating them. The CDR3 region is CASSPADTQYF. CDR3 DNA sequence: TGTGCCAGCAGTCCCGCGGATACGCAGTATTTT.

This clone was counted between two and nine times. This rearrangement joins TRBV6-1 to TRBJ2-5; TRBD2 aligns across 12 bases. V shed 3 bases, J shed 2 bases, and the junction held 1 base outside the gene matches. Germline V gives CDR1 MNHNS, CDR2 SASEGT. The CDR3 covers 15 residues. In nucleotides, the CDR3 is TGTGCCAGCAGTGAGCTAGCGGGAGGGCAAGAGACCCAGTACTTC. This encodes CASSELAGGQETQYF.

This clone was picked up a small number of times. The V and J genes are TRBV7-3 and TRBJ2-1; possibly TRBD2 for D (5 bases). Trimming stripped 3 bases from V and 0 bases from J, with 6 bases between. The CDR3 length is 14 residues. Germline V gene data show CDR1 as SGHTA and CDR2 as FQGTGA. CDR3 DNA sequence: TGTGCCAGCAGCTTTCTAGCCTCCTACAATGAGCAGTTCTTC. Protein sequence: CASSFLASYNEQFF.

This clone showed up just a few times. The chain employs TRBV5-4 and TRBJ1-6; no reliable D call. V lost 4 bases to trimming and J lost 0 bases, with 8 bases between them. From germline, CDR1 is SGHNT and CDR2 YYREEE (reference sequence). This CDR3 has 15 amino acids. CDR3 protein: CASSPDASYNSPLHF. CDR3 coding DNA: TGTGCCAGCAGCCCAGATGCCTCCTATAATTCACCCCTCCACTTT.

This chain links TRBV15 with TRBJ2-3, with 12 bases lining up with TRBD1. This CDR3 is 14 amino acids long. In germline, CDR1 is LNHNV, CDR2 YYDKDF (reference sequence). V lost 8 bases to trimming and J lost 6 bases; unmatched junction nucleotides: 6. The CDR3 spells CATGRDRGHDTQYF. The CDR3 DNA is TGTGCCACCGGCCGGGACAGGGGGCATGATACGCAGTATTTT.

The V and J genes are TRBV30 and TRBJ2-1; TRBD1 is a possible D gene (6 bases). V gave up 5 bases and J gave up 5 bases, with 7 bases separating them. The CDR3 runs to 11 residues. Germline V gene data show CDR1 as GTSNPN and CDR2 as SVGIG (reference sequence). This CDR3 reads CAWQGNNEQFF. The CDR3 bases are TGTGCCTGGCAGGGGAACAATGAGCAGTTCTTC.

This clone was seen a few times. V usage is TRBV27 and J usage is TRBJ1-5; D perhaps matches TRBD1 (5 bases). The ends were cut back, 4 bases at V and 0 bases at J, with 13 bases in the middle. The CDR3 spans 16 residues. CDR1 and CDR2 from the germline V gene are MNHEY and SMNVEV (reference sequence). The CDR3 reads CASSSHRTDSNQPQHF. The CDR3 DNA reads TGTGCCAGCAGTTCTCACAGGACCGATAGCAATCAGCCCCAGCATTTT.

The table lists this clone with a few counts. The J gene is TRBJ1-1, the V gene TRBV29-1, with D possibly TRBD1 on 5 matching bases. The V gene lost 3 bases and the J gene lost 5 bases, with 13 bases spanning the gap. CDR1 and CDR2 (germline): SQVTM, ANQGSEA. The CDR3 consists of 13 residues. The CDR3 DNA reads TGCAGCGTTGAGTCGGGGCGGGGGACTGAAGCTTTCTTT. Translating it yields CSVESGRGTEAFF.

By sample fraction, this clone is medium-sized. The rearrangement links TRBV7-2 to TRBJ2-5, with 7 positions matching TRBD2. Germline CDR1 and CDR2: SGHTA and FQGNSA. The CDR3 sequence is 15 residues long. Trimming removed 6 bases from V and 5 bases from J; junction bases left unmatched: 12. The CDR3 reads CASSNLGGIGETQYF. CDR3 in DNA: TGTGCCAGCAGTAATCTGGGAGGGATTGGGGAGACCCAGTACTTC.

As DNA, the CDR3 is TGTGCCAGCAGCCGGGGGGGTCACCTGTACTTC. Encoded protein: CASSRGGHLYF. The chain links TRBV27 to TRBJ2-7; 8 bases map to TRBD2. The CDR3 covers 11 residues. CDR1 and CDR2 (germline): MNHEY, SMNVEV (reference sequence). J gave up 12 bases and V 6 bases, and 7 bases lay outside the gene matches.

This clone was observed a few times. CDR3 sequence (DNA): TGTGCCAGCACCTATCTGACCGGGACAGGGGATAGTCAGCCCCAGCATTTT. Residues: CASTYLTGTGDSQPQHF. This chain joins TRBV28 and TRBJ1-5; 10 bases are a match to TRBD1. Germline V gives CDR1 MDHEN, CDR2 SYDVKM. The trim removed 7 bases at V and 6 bases at J, leaving 15 bases unmatched. The CDR3 is 17 amino acids.

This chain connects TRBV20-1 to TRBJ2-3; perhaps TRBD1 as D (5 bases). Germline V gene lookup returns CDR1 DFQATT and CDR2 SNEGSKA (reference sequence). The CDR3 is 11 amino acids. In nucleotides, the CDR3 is TGCAGCGCAGGGCGCACAGATACGCAGTATTTT. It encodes CSAGRTDTQYF.

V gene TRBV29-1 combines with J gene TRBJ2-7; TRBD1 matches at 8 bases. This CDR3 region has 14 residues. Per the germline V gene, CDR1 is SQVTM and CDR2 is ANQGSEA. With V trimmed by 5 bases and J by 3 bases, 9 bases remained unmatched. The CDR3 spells CSVMEGQGFYEQYF. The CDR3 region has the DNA TGCAGCGTTATGGAAGGACAGGGCTTCTACGAGCAGTACTTC.

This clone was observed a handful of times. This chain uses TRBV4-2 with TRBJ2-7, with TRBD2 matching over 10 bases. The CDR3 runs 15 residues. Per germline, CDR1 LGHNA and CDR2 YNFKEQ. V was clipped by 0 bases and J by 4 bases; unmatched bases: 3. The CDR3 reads CASSQDLAGVYEQYF. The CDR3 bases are TGTGCCAGCAGCCAAGATCTAGCGGGAGTTTACGAGCAGTACTTC.

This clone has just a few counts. The CDR3 region has the DNA TGTGCCAGCAGCTTAGGCGGACTAGCGAGCAACAGGGAGACCCAGTACTTC. It translates to CASSLGGLASNRETQYF. The gene calls are TRBV7-9 and TRBJ2-5; TRBD2 matches 9 bases. CDR1 SEHNR and CDR2 FQNEAQ come from the germline V gene (reference sequence). The CDR3 covers 17 residues. V dropped 1 base and J dropped 5; count of bases not matched to a gene: 11.

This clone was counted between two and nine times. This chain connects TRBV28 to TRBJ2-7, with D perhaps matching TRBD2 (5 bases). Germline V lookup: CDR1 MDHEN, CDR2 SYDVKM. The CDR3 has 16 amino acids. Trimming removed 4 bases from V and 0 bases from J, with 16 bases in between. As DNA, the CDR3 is TGTGCCAGCAGTTATATCCTAGCCGTTCCCTCCTACGAGCAGTACTTC. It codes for CASSYILAVPSYEQYF.

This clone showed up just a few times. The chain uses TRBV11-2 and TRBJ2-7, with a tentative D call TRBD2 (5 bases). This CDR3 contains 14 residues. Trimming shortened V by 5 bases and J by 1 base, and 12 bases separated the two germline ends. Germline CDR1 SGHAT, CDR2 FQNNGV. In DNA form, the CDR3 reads TGTGCCAGCAGCAACCGGGAAAGATCCTACGAGCAGTACTTC. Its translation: CASSNRERSYEQYF.

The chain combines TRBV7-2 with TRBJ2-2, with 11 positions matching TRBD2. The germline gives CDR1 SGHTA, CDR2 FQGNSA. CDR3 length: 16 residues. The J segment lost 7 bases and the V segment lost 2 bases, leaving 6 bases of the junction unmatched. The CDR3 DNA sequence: TGTGCCAGCAGCTTATCTAGCGGGAGGATGATCGGGGAGCTGTTTTTT. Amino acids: CASSLSSGRMIGELFF.